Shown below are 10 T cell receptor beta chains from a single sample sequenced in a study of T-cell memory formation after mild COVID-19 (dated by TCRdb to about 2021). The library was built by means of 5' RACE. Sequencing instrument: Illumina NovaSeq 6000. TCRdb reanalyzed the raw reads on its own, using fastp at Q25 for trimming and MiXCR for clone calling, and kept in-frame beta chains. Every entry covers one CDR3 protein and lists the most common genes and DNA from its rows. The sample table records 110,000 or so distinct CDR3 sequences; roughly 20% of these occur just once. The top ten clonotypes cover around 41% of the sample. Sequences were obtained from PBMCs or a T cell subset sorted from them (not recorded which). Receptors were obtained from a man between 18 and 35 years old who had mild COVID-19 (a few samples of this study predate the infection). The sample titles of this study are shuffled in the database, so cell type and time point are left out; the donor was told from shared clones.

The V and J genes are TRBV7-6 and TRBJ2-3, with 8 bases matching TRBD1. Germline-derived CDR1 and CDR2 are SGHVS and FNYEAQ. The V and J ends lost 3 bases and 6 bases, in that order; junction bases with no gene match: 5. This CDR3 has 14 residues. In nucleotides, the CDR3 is TGTGCCAGCAGCTTGACAGGGGAGGCGGATACGCAGTATTTT. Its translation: CASSLTGEADTQYF.

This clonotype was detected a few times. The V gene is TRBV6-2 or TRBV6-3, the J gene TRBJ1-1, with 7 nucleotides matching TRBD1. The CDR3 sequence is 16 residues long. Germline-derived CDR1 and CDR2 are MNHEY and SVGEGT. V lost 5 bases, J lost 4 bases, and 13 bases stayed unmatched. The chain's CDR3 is CASSTTGYVVGTEAFF. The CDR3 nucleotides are TGTGCCAGCAGTACGACAGGGTACGTTGTAGGCACTGAAGCTTTCTTT.

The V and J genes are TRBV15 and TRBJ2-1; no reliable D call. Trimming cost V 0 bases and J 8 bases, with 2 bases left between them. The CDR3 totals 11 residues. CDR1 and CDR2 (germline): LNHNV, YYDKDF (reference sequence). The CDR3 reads CATSRDYEQFF. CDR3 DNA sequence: TGTGCCACCAGCAGAGATTATGAGCAGTTCTTC. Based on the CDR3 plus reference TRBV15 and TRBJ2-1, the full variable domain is DAMVIQNPRYQVTQFGKPVTLSCSQTLNHNVMYWYQQKSSQAPKLLFHYYDKDFNNEADTPDNFQSRRPNTSFCFLDIRSPGLGDTAMYLCATSRDYEQFFGPGTRLTVL.

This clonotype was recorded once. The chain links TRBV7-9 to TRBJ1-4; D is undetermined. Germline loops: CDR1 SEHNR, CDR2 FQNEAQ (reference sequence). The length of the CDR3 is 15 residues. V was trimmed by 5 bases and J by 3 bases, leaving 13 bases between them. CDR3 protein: CASSTEAGANEKLFF. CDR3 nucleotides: TGTGCCAGCAGCACAGAAGCCGGGGCTAATGAAAAACTGTTTTTT.

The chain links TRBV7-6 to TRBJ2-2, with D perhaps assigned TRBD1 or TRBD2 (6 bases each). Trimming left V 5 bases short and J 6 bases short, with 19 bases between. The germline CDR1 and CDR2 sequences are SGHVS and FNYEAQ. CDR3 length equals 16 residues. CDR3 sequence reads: CASSLLSGARPGELFF. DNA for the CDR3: TGTGCCAGCAGCCTCCTGTCGGGGGCTCGTCCCGGGGAGCTGTTTTTT.

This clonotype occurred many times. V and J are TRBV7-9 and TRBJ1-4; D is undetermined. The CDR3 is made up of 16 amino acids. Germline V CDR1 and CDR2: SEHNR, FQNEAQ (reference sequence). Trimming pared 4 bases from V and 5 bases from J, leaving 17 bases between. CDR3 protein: CASSSTRGVRNEKLFF. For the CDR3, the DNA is TGTGCCAGCAGCTCTACCCGGGGAGTACGAAATGAAAAACTGTTTTTT.

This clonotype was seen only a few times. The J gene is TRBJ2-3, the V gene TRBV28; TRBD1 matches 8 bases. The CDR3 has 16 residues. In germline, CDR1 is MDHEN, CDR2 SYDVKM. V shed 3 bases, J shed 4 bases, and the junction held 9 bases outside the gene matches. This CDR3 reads CASSLDRVTYPDTQYF. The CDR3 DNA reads TGTGCCAGCAGTTTGGACAGGGTAACATACCCAGATACGCAGTATTTT.

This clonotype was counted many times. DNA of the CDR3: TGTGCCAGCAGCTTGGCCAGGGCATCACGGTCGGGTGGAGAGACCCAGTACTTC. This translates into CASSLARASRSGGETQYF. The chain joins TRBV5-6 to TRBJ2-5, with D possibly TRBD1 on 5 matching bases. Trimming took 0 bases from V and 4 from J, leaving 22 bases between them. Germline CDR1 SGHDT, CDR2 YYEEEE. The CDR3 contains 18 residues.

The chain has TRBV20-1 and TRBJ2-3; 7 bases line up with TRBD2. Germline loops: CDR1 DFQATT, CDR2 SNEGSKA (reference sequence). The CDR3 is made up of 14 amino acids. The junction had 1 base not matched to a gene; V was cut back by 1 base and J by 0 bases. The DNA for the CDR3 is TGCAGTGCTAGAGGTAGCGGGAGCACAGATACGCAGTATTTT. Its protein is CSARGSGSTDTQYF.

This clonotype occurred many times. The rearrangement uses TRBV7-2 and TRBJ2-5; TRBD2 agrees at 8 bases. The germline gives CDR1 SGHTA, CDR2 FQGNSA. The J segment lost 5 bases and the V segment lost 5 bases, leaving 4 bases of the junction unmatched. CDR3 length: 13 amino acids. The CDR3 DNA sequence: TGTGCCAGCAGCCTCCCTAGCGGGGAGACCCAGTACTTC. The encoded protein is CASSLPSGETQYF. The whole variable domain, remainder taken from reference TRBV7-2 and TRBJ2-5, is GAGVSQSPSNKVTEKGKDVELRCDPISGHTALYWYRQSLGQGLEFLIYFQGNSAPDKSGLPSDRFSAERTGGSVSTLTIQRTQQEDSAVYLCASSLPSGETQYFGPGTRLLVL.